This section outlines one TCR beta chain sequence together with its context. The germline gives CDR1 SGHRS, CDR2 YFSETQ. V was cut by 7 bases and J by 3 bases, with 17 bases left in between. This CDR3 comprises 14 residues. The study recruited people aged about 18 to 89 years across around 24 US areas. Participants' reported clinical history set cohort assignment. The data stem from a study of blood T cell repertoires in COVID-19. The wider study: T cells, B-cell-depleted T cells, or PBMCs supplied cDNA or gDNA.

Authors' methods: How many nucleated cells were present was estimated from reference gene primer amplification. TCRdb's copy holds only in-frame clones and misses some; the assay was immunoSEQ multiplex PCR. That table furnishes V, J and clone size, whereas the DNA furnished D and trimming. The table lists about 220,000 clones, 87% of them singletons. This TCR derives from a woman younger than 45 with acute COVID-19. The source material was PBMCs or T cells enriched from blood (not recorded which). The chain uses TRBV5-1 and TRBJ2-7, with D possibly being TRBD2 (6 bases). The CDR3 bases are TGCGCCAGCGCGGTAGGAGGGTACGACTACGAGCAGTACTTC. Its translation is CASAVGGYDYEQYF.